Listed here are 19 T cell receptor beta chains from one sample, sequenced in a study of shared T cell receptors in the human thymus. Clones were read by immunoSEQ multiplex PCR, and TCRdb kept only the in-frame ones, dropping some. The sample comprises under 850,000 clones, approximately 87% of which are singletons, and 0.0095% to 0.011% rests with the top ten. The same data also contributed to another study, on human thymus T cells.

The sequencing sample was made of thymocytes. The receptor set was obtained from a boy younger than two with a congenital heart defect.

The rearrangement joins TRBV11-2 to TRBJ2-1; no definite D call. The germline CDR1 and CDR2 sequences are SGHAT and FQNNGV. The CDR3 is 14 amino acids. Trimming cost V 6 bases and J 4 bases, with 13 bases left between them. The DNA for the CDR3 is TGTGCCAGCAGAATTACATCACGTTACAATGAGCAGTTCTTC. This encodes CASRITSRYNEQFF. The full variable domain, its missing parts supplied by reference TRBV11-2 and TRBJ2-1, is EAGVAQSPRYKIIEKRQSVAFWCNPISGHATLYWYQQILGQGPKLLIQFQNNGVVDDSQLPKDRFSAERLKGVDSTLKIQPAKLEDSAVYLCASRITSRYNEQFFGPGTRLTVL.

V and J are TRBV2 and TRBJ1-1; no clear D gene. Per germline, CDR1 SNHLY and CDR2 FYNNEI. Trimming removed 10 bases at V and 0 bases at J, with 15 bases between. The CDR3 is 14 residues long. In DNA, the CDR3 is TGTGCCATCGACCCCGGGCGGGTGAACACTGAAGCTTTCTTT. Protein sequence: CAIDPGRVNTEAFF.

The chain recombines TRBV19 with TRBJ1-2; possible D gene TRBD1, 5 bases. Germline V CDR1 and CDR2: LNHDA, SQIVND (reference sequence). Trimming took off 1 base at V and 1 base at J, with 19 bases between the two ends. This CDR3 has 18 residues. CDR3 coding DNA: TGTGCCAGTAGTATAGGGGGGGTGGGAAGCGGAATTAACTATGGCTACACCTTC. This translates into CASSIGGVGSGINYGYTF.

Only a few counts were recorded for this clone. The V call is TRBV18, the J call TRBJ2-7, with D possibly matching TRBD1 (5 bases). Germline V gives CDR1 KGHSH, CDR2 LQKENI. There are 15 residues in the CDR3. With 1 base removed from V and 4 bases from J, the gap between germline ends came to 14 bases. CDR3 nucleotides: TGTGCCAGCTCACCACGTGGGGAAGGGGAATACGAGCAGTACTTC. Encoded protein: CASSPRGEGEYEQYF.

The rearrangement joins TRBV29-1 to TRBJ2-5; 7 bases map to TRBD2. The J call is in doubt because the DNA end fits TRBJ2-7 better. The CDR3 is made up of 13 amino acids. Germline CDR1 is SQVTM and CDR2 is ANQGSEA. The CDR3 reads CNVLGGEPYEQYF. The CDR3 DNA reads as TGCAACGTGCTTGGGGGGGAGCCCTACGAGCAGTACTTC.

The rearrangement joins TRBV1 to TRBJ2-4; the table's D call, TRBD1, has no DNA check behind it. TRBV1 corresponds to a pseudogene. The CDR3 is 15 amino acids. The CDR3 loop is CTSSRTDRGLDRVYF. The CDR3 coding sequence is TGCACCAGCAGCCGGACCGACAGGGGGCTCGATCGCGTGTACTTC.

As DNA, the CDR3 is TGTGCCAGCAGCCAAGTTCAGGCGGGAGGGAGAGCAGATACGCAGTATTTT. It encodes CASSQVQAGGRADTQYF. The chain is built from TRBV4-2 and TRBJ2-3; the match to TRBD2 covers 9 bases. Germline values: CDR1 LGHNA, CDR2 YNFKEQ. Trimming at V came to 1 base and at J to 4 bases, leaving 9 bases not matched to a gene. CDR3 length: 17 residues.

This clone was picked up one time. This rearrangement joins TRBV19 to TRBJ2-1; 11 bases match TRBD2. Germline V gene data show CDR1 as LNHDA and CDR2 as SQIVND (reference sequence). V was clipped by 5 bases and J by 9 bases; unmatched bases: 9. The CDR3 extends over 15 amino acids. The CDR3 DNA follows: TGTGCCAGTAGTGTTAGCGGGAGGGCCGGGGGTGAGCAGTTCTTC. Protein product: CASSVSGRAGGEQFF.

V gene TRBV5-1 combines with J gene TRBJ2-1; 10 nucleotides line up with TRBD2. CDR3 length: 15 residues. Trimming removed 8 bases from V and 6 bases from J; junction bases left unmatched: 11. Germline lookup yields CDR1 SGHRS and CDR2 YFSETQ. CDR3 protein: CASKILAGLPNEQFF. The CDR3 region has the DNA TGCGCCAGTAAGATACTAGCGGGACTCCCCAATGAGCAGTTCTTC.

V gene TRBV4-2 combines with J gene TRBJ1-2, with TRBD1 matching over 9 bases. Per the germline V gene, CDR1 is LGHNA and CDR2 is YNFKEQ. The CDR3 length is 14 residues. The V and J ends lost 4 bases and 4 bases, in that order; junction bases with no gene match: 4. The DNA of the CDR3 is TGTGCCAGCAGCCGAGGACAGGGGCCCTATGGCTACACCTTC. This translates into CASSRGQGPYGYTF.

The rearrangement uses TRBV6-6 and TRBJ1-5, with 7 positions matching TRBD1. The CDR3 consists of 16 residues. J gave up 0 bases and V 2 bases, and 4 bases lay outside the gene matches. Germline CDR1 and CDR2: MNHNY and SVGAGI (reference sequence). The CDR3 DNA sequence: TGTGCCAGCAGTTACGGGACAGTTTATAGCAATCAGCCCCAGCATTTT. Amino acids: CASSYGTVYSNQPQHF.

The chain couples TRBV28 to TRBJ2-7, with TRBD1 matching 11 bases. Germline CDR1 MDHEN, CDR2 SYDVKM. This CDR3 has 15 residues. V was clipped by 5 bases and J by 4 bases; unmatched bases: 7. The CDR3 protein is CASSAGQGALYEQYF. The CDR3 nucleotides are TGTGCCAGCAGTGCCGGACAGGGGGCGCTTTACGAGCAGTACTTC.

The CDR3 coding sequence is TGTGCCAGCAGCCCAGGGTCGGGCACCGGGGAGCTGTTTTTT. Protein sequence: CASSPGSGTGELFF. The chain joins TRBV11-2 to TRBJ2-2, with D possibly being TRBD1 (5 bases). The germline V and J ends were trimmed by 5 bases and 4 bases, with 11 bases remaining between them. The length of the CDR3 is 14 residues. The V gene's germline CDR1 is SGHAT and CDR2 FQNNGV.

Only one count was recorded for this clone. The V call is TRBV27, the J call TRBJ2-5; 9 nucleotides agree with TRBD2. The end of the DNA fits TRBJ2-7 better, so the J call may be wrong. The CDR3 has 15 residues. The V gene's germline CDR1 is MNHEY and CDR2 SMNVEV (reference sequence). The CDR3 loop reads CASSWHGTSPYEQYF. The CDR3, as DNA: TGTGCCAGCAGTTGGCACGGGACTAGCCCCTACGAGCAGTACTTC.

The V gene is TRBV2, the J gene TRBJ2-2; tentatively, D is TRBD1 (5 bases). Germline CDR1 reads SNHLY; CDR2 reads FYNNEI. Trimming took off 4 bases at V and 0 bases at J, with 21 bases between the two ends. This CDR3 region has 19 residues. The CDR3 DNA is TGTGCCAGCAGTGTGTGGGCCAGGGCCCCAATACCGAACACCGGGGAGCTGTTTTTT. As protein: CASSVWARAPIPNTGELFF.

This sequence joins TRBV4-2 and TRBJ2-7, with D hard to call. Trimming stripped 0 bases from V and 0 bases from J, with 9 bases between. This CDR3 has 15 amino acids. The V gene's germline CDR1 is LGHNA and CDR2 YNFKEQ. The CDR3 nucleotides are TGTGCCAGCAGCCAAGAACAGCTTAACTCCTACGAGCAGTACTTC. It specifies CASSQEQLNSYEQYF.

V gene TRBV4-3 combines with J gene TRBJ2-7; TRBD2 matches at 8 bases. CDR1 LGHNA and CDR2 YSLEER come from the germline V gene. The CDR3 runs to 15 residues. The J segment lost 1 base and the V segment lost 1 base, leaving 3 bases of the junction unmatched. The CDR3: CASSQGGLASYEQYF. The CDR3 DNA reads TGCGCCAGCAGCCAAGGAGGACTAGCATCCTACGAGCAGTACTTC.

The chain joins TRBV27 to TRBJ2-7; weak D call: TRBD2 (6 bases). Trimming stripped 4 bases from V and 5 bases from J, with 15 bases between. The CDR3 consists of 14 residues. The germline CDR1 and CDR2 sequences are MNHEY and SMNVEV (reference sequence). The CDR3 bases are TGTGCCAGCAGTTGGGACTCAATGGGCGACGAGCAGTACTTC. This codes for CASSWDSMGDEQYF.

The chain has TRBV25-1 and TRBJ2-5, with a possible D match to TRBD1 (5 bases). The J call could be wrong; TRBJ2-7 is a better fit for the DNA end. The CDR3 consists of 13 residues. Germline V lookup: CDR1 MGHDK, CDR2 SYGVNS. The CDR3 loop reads CASSETGRYEQYF. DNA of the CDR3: TGTGCCAGCAGTGAAACAGGAAGGTACGAGCAGTACTTC.